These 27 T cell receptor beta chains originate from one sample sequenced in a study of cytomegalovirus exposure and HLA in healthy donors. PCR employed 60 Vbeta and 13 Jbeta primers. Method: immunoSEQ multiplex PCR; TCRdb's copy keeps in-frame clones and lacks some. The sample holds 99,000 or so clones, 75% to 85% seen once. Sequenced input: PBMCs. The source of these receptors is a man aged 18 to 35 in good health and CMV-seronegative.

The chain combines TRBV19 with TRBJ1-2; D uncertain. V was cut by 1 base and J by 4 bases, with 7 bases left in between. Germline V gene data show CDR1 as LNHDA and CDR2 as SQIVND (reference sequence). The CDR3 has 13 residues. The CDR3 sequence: CASSIANLYGYTF. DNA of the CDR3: TGTGCCAGTAGTATAGCTAATCTCTATGGCTACACCTTC.

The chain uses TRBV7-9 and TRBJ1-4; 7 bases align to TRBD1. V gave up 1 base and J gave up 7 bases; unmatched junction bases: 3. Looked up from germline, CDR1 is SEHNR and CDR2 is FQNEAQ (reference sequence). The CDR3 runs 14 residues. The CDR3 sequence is CASSLGQGSEKLFF. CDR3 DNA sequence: TGTGCCAGCAGCTTAGGACAGGGCAGTGAAAAACTGTTTTTT.

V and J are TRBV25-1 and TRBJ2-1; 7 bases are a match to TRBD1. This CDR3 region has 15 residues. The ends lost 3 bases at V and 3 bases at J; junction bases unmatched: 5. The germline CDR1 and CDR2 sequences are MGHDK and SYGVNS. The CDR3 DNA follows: TGTGCCAGCAGTGAGTTACAGGGGAGCTACAATGAGCAGTTCTTC. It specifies CASSELQGSYNEQFF.

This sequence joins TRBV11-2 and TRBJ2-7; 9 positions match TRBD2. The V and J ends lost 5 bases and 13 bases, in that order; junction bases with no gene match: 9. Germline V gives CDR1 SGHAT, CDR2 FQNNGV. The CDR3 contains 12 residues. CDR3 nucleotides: TGTGCCAGCAGCACTTACCGACTAGCGGCTTACTTC. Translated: CASSTYRLAAYF.

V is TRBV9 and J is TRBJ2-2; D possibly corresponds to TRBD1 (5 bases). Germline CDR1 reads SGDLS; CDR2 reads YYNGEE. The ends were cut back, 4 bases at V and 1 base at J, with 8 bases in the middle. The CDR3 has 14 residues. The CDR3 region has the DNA TGTGCCAGCAGCACCGGACAGAACACCGGGGAGCTGTTTTTT. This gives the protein CASSTGQNTGELFF.

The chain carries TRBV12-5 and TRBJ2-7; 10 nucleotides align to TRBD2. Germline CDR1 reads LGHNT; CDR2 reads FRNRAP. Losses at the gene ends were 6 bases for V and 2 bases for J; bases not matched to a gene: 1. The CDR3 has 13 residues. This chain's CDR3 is CASGLAGAYEQYF. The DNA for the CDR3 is TGTGCTAGTGGCCTAGCGGGGGCCTACGAGCAGTACTTC.

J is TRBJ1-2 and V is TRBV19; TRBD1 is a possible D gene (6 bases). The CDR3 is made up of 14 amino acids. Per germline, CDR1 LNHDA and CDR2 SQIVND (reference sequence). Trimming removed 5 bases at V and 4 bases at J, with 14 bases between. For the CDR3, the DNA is TGTGCCAGTAGTGGAGGACAGCTCTCCTATGGCTACACCTTC. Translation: CASSGGQLSYGYTF. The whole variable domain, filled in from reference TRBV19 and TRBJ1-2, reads DGGITQSPKYLFRKEGQNVTLSCEQNLNHDAMYWYRQDPGQGLRLIYYSQIVNDFQKGDIAEGYSVSREKKESFPLTVTSAQKNPTAFYLCASSGGQLSYGYTFGSGTRLTVV.

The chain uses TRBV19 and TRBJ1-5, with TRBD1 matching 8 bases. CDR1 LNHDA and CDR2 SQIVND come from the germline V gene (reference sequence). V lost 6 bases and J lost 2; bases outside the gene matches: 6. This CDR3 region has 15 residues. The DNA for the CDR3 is TGTGCCAGTAGCCAGGGGGCGCGGGGCAATCAGCCCCAGCATTTT. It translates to CASSQGARGNQPQHF.

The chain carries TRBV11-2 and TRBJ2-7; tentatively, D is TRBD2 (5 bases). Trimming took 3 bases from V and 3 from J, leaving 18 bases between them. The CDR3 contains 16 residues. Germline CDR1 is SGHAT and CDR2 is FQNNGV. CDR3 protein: CASSFADSPDFYEQYF. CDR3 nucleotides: TGTGCCAGCAGCTTCGCGGACTCCCCAGACTTCTACGAGCAGTACTTC.

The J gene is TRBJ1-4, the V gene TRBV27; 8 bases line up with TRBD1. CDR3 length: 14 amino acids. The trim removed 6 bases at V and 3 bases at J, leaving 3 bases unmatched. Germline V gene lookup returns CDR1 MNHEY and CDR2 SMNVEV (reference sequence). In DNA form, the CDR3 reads TGTGCCAGCAGCATGGACAGGGCTAATGAAAAACTGTTTTTT. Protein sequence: CASSMDRANEKLFF.

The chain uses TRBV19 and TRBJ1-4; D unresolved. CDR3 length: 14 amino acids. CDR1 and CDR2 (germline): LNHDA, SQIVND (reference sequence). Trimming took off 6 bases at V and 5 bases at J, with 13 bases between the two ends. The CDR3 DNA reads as TGTGCCAGTAGGATGCCTTTACGGAATGAAAAACTGTTTTTT. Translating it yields CASRMPLRNEKLFF.

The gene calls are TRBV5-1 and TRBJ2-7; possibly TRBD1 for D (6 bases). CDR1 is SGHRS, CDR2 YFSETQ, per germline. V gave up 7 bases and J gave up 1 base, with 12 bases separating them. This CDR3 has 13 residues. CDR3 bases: TGCGCCAGCGCCCGGGACAAGTCCTACGAGCAGTACTTC. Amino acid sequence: CASARDKSYEQYF.

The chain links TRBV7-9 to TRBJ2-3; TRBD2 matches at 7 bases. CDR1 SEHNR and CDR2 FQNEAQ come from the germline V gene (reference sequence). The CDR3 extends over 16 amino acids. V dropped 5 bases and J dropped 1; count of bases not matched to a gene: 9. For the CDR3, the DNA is TGTGCCAGCAGCAAGGGAGCGGGACTTGGCACAGATACGCAGTATTTT. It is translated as CASSKGAGLGTDTQYF.

The CDR3 loop reads CAIRGLAGDEQYF. As DNA, the CDR3 is TGTGCCATCAGGGGACTAGCGGGAGACGAGCAGTACTTC. The V and J genes are TRBV10-3 and TRBJ2-7, with 14 positions matching TRBD2. J gave up 5 bases and V 6 bases, and 0 bases lay outside the gene matches. Germline V lookup: CDR1 ENHRY, CDR2 SYGVKD. CDR3 length: 13 amino acids.

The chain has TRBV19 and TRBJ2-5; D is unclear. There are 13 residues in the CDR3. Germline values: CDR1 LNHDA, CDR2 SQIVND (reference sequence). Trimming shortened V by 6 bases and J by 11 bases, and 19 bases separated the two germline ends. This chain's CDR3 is CASSATRPGLQYF. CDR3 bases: TGTGCCAGTAGCGCGACCAGGCCAGGTTTACAGTACTTC.

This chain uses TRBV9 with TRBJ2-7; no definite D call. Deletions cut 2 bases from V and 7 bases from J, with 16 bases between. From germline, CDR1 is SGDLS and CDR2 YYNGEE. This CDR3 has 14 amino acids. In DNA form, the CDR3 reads TGTGCCAGCAGCGTCCGCCCTTACTTTTCGGAGCAGTACTTC. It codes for CASSVRPYFSEQYF.

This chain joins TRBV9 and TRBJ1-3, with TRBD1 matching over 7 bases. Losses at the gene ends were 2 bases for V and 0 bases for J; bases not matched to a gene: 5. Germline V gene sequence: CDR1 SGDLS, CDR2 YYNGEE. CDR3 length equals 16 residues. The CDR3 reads CASSVDRFPSGNTIYF. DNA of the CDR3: TGTGCCAGCAGCGTGGACAGGTTTCCCTCTGGAAACACCATATATTTT.

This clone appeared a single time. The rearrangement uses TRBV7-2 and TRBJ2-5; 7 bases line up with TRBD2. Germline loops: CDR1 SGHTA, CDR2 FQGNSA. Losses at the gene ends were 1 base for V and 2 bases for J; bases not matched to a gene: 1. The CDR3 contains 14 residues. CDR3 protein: CASSLGGGQETQYF. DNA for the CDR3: TGTGCCAGCAGCTTAGGGGGGGGTCAAGAGACCCAGTACTTC.

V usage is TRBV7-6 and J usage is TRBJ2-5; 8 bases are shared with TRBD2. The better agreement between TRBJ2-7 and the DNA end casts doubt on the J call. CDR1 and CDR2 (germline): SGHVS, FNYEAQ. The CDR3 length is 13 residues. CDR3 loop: CASSPGREYEQYF. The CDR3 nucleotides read TGTGCCAGCAGCCCCGGGAGGGAGTACGAGCAGTACTTC.

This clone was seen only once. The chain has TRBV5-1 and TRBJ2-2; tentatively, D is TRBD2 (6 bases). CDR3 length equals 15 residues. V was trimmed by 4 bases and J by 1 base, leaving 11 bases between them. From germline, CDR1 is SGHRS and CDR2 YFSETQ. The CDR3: CASSPTRQNTGELFF. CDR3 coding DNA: TGCGCCAGCAGCCCGACTAGACAGAACACCGGGGAGCTGTTTTTT. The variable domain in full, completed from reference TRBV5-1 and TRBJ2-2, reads KAGVTQTPRYLIKTRGQQVTLSCSPISGHRSVSWYQQTPGQGLQFLFEYFSETQRNKGNFPGRFSGRQFSNSRSEMNVSTLELGDSALYLCASSPTRQNTGELFFGEGSRLTVL.

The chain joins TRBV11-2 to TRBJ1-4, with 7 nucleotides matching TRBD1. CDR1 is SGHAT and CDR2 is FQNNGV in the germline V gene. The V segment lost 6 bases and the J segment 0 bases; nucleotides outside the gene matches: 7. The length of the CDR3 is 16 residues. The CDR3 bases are TGTGCCAGCAGTTCTCACGGACAGGCAACTAATGAAAAACTGTTTTTT. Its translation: CASSSHGQATNEKLFF.

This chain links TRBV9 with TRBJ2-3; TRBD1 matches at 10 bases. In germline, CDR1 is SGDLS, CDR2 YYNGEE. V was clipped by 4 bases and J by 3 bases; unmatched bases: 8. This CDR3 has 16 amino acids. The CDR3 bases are TGTGCCAGCAGCCTAACGGGACAGGGGTGGACAGATACGCAGTATTTT. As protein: CASSLTGQGWTDTQYF.

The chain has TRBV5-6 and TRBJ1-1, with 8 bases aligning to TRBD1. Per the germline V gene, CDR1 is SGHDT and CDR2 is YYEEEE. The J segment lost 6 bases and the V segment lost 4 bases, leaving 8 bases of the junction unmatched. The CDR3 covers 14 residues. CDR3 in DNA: TGTGCCAGCAGCCCGGACAGGGTGAGACCTGAAGCTTTCTTT. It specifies CASSPDRVRPEAFF.

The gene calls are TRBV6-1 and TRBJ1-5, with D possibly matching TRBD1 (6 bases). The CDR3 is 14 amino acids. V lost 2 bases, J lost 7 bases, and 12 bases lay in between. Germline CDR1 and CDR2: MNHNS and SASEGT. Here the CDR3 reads CASSERGGGQPQHF. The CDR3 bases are TGTGCCAGCAGTGAAAGAGGGGGTGGGCAGCCCCAGCATTTT.

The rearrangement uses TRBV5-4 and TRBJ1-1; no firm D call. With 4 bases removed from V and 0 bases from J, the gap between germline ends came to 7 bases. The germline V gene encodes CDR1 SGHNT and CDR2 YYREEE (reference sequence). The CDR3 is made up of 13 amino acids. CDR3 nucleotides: TGTGCCAGCAGCGGCTCAATGAACACTGAAGCTTTCTTT. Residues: CASSGSMNTEAFF.

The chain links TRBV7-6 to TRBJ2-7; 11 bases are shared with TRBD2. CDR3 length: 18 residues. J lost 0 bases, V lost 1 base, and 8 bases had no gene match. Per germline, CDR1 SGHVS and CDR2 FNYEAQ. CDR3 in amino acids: CASSLEPGLAVSSYEQYF. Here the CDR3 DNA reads TGTGCCAGCAGCTTAGAACCGGGACTAGCGGTAAGCTCCTACGAGCAGTACTTC.

As DNA, the CDR3 is TGTGCCAGCAGCCGGCGGTCGGGGGGGGTTCTCGAGCAGTACTTC. Encoded protein: CASSRRSGGVLEQYF. The chain carries TRBV7-9 and TRBJ2-7; TRBD2 agrees at 8 bases. CDR1 and CDR2 from the germline V gene are SEHNR and FQNEAQ (reference sequence). There are 15 residues in the CDR3. J was trimmed by 6 bases and V by 5 bases; bases with no gene match: 12. Full variable domain (outside the CDR3, taken from reference TRBV7-9 and TRBJ2-7): DTGVSQNPRHKITKRGQNVTFRCDPISEHNRLYWYRQTLGQGPEFLTYFQNEAQLEKSRLLSDRFSAERPKGSFSTLEIQRTEQGDSAMYLCASSRRSGGVLEQYFGPGTRLTVT.